Below are 30 T cell receptor beta chains sequenced from a single sample in a study of shared clonotypes between healthy human individuals. Profiling relied on immunoSEQ multiplex PCR, and the TCRdb table lists in-frame clones only, not all of them. The sample yields over a million clones, roughly 95% seen once. Input material: naive CD4+ T cells sorted from blood. Specified subset: CD45RA+ positively selected. The receptors stem from a man between 25 and 39 years old in good health.

Notes on this clone: The sample holds other DNA sequences that translate to the same CDR3. This chain joins TRBV7-9 and TRBJ2-7, with D tentatively TRBD2 (6 bases). V lost 1 base, J lost 4 bases, and 8 bases lay in between. Germline lookup yields CDR1 SEHNR and CDR2 FQNEAQ (reference sequence). This CDR3 comprises 13 residues. CDR3 sequence (DNA): TGTGCCAGCAGCTTAGTGGGAGGTTACGAGCAGTACTTC. It is translated as CASSLVGGYEQYF.

The chain couples TRBV29-1 to TRBJ2-5; 7 bases are a match to TRBD2. The CDR3 loop spans 12 amino acids. CDR1 is SQVTM and CDR2 is ANQGSEA in the germline V gene. The J segment lost 7 bases and the V segment lost 5 bases, leaving 7 bases of the junction unmatched. This CDR3 is CSVTAGEVTQYF. CDR3 DNA: TGCAGCGTTACGGCGGGGGAAGTGACCCAGTACTTC.

V is TRBV10-3 and J is TRBJ1-2, with D possibly being TRBD1 (5 bases). Per the germline V gene, CDR1 is ENHRY and CDR2 is SYGVKD. This CDR3 is 11 amino acids long. With 5 bases removed from V and 8 bases from J, the gap between germline ends came to 9 bases. CDR3 in DNA: TGTGCCATCAGTTCAGGGTTGGGCTACACCTTC. It codes for CAISSGLGYTF.

This rearrangement joins TRBV7-2 to TRBJ1-1, with 7 nucleotides matching TRBD1. CDR1 is SGHTA and CDR2 is FQGNSA in the germline V gene. CDR3 length equals 14 residues. Trimming cost V 2 bases and J 5 bases; bases outside gene matches: 5. The CDR3 reads CASSLNRGQTEAFF. CDR3 nucleotide sequence: TGTGCCAGCAGCTTAAACAGGGGACAAACTGAAGCTTTCTTT. Based on the CDR3 plus reference TRBV7-2 and TRBJ1-1, the full variable domain is GAGVSQSPSNKVTEKGKDVELRCDPISGHTALYWYRQSLGQGLEFLIYFQGNSAPDKSGLPSDRFSAERTGGSVSTLTIQRTQQEDSAVYLCASSLNRGQTEAFFGQGTRLTVV.

The gene calls are TRBV5-1 and TRBJ2-2, with D perhaps matching TRBD1 (6 bases). CDR1 and CDR2 (germline): SGHRS, YFSETQ. This CDR3 comprises 15 residues. V lost 6 bases and J 0 bases, leaving 12 bases between the germline ends. The CDR3 region has the DNA TGCGCCAGCACACGGGACAACGCGAACACCGGGGAGCTGTTTTTT. Amino acids: CASTRDNANTGELFF.

As concerns this clone: The sample holds other DNA sequences that translate to the same CDR3. This chain uses TRBV6-1 with TRBJ1-1; possible D gene TRBD1, 5 bases. Trimming removed 6 bases from V and 1 base from J, with 9 bases in between. The CDR3 sequence is 13 residues long. The germline V gene has CDR1 MNHNS and CDR2 SASEGT. The CDR3 loop is CASSRQGNTEAFF. The CDR3 nucleotides read TGTGCCAGCAGCCGGCAGGGGAACACTGAAGCTTTCTTT.

The chain links TRBV15 to TRBJ2-1; no reliable D call. Between the trimmed V and J ends, which lost 0 bases and 2 bases, there was a span of 8 bases. The CDR3 loop spans 15 amino acids. Germline CDR1 reads LNHNV; CDR2 reads YYDKDF (reference sequence). CDR3 residues: CATSRDRLAYNEQFF. DNA of the CDR3: TGTGCCACCAGCAGAGATCGGCTAGCCTACAATGAGCAGTTCTTC.

This clone was recorded only once. The chain employs TRBV5-1 and TRBJ2-3; 11 nucleotides line up with TRBD2. With V trimmed by 5 bases and J by 3 bases, 17 bases remained unmatched. The CDR3 runs 19 residues. CDR1 is SGHRS, CDR2 YFSETQ, per germline. The DNA of the CDR3 is TGCGCCAGCAGGCCAGGGGTGGCTAGCGGGAGGAGTTTTACAGATACGCAGTATTTT. It encodes CASRPGVASGRSFTDTQYF.

The chain couples TRBV9 to TRBJ2-5, with 10 bases fitting TRBD1. CDR3 length: 16 amino acids. With V trimmed by 2 bases and J by 4 bases, 8 bases remained unmatched. Looked up from germline, CDR1 is SGDLS and CDR2 is YYNGEE. The CDR3 sequence is CASSVDRGPFAETQYF. CDR3 coding DNA: TGTGCCAGCAGCGTTGACAGGGGGCCTTTCGCAGAGACCCAGTACTTC.

This chain uses TRBV18 with TRBJ2-2; D uncertain. The CDR3 has 13 amino acids. Trimming took 2 bases from V and 7 from J, leaving 8 bases between them. Germline V gene data show CDR1 as KGHSH and CDR2 as LQKENI. In DNA, the CDR3 is TGTGCCAGCTCACCAAAGGGCGGCGGGGAGCTGTTTTTT. Translated: CASSPKGGGELFF.

The rearrangement uses TRBV14 and TRBJ2-1; 14 nucleotides line up with TRBD2. The V gene's germline CDR1 is SGHDN and CDR2 FVKESK. This CDR3 comprises 18 residues. The V and J ends lost 4 bases and 9 bases, in that order; junction bases with no gene match: 14. The CDR3, as DNA: TGTGCCAGCAGCCCAAGGGGACTAGCGGGAGCCGCATACGGTGAGCAGTTCTTC. This codes for CASSPRGLAGAAYGEQFF.

This clone was counted a single time. The gene calls are TRBV10-3 and TRBJ2-1; D possibly corresponds to TRBD2 (5 bases). CDR1 is ENHRY, CDR2 SYGVKD, per germline. The CDR3 consists of 14 residues. Deletions cut 6 bases from V and 8 bases from J, with 17 bases between. The CDR3, as DNA: TGTGCCATCAGGACAACCGGGAAGAGCCATGAGCAGTTCTTC. Translation gives CAIRTTGKSHEQFF.

This chain links TRBV7-9 with TRBJ1-5; a possible D gene is TRBD1 (5 bases). CDR3 length: 13 residues. Trimming took off 3 bases at V and 7 bases at J, with 10 bases between the two ends. Germline loops: CDR1 SEHNR, CDR2 FQNEAQ (reference sequence). The CDR3: CASSFRGDQPQHF. The DNA of the CDR3 is TGTGCCAGCAGCTTTAGGGGAGACCAGCCCCAGCATTTT.

V is TRBV7-2 and J is TRBJ1-5; D is uncertain. The CDR3 spans 15 residues. Germline assignment: CDR1 SGHTA and CDR2 FQGNSA. V lost 5 bases, J lost 0 bases, and 11 bases lay in between. The CDR3 sequence is CASSRWEHSNQPQHF. In DNA form, the CDR3 reads TGTGCCAGCAGCCGTTGGGAACATAGCAATCAGCCCCAGCATTTT.

As for this clone: Because the CDR3's place on the DNA is in doubt, the DNA is left out and the CDR3 is given as listed by TCRdb. The V gene is TRBV7-6, the J gene TRBJ1-5. The germline gives CDR1 SGHVS, CDR2 FNYEAQ. The CDR3 is 13 amino acids long, termini counted. This CDR3 is CASSFGNGQPQHF.

The rearrangement links TRBV7-6 to TRBJ2-7; D tentatively reads TRBD1 or TRBD2 (5 bases each). The germline V gene encodes CDR1 SGHVS and CDR2 FNYEAQ. V lost 0 bases to trimming and J lost 1 base, with 13 bases between them. There are 16 residues in the CDR3. The CDR3 reads CASSLAGGEGSYEQYF. The CDR3 coding sequence is TGTGCCAGCAGCTTAGCGGGTGGCGAGGGGTCCTACGAGCAGTACTTC.

The V and J genes are TRBV7-4 and TRBJ2-1; perhaps D is TRBD1 or TRBD2 (6 bases each). Trimming removed 5 bases from V and 0 bases from J, with 26 bases in between. The CDR3 loop spans 20 amino acids. Germline CDR1 SGHVT, CDR2 SQSDAQ. The CDR3 DNA reads as TGTGCCAGCAGCCCCACAGGGTTGGAGGGAAAGGGGCCCTCCTACAATGAGCAGTTCTTC. Amino acids: CASSPTGLEGKGPSYNEQFF.

The chain has TRBV5-1 and TRBJ2-1; the D is unclear. V was pared by 4 bases and J by 0 bases, with 14 bases between. The V gene's germline CDR1 is SGHRS and CDR2 YFSETQ. CDR3 length equals 16 residues. CDR3 protein: CASSPSRGHSYNEQFF. The CDR3 DNA reads as TGCGCCAGCAGCCCCTCCCGCGGCCACTCCTACAATGAGCAGTTCTTC.

Comment on this clone: This same CDR3 is encoded by further DNA sequences in the sample. The chain links TRBV7-2 to TRBJ2-5, with D unresolved. Trimming stripped 1 base from V and 5 bases from J, with 8 bases between. The CDR3 contains 13 residues. Germline V gives CDR1 SGHTA, CDR2 FQGNSA. The DNA of the CDR3 is TGTGCCAGCAGCTTAGGATCCAAGGAGACCCAGTACTTC. Translated: CASSLGSKETQYF.

This chain joins TRBV5-4 and TRBJ2-7; D may be TRBD2 (7 bases). In germline, CDR1 is SGHNT, CDR2 YYREEE (reference sequence). The CDR3 totals 14 residues. V lost 4 bases and J lost 3, with 14 bases in between. CDR3 in amino acids: CASSHKGGSYEQYF. CDR3 bases: TGTGCCAGCAGCCATAAGGGGGGGAGCTACGAGCAGTACTTC.

The V call is TRBV27, the J call TRBJ1-1, with a possible D match to TRBD1 (5 bases). Germline values: CDR1 MNHEY, CDR2 SMNVEV (reference sequence). V was cut by 3 bases and J by 5 bases, with 10 bases left in between. There are 13 residues in the CDR3. This chain's CDR3 is CASSFSEGTEAFF. The DNA of the CDR3 is TGTGCCAGCAGTTTTTCTGAGGGGACTGAAGCTTTCTTT.

The chain combines TRBV7-9 with TRBJ1-4; D is undetermined. Trimming removed 2 bases from V and 8 bases from J, with 6 bases in between. The V gene's germline CDR1 is SEHNR and CDR2 FQNEAQ (reference sequence). This CDR3 is 12 amino acids long. As DNA, the CDR3 is TGTGCCAGCAGCTTACACCGCGAAAAACTGTTTTTT. Translating it yields CASSLHREKLFF.

The chain links TRBV29-1 to TRBJ1-5, with 8 bases lining up with TRBD1. Germline V gene data show CDR1 as SQVTM and CDR2 as ANQGSEA. With 2 bases clipped from V and 0 bases from J, the junction kept 15 bases outside the gene matches. CDR3 length: 19 residues. The CDR3, as DNA: TGCAGCGTTGAAAAGAAAGGGACAGGACGGATGCATAGCAATCAGCCCCAGCATTTT. It translates to CSVEKKGTGRMHSNQPQHF.

The rearrangement links TRBV10-1 to TRBJ2-2; TRBD1 agrees at 7 bases. CDR3 size: 17 residues. The V gene's germline CDR1 is WNHNN and CDR2 SYGVQD (reference sequence). V trimming: 5 bases; J trimming: 0 bases; junction bases outside the gene matches: 9. The CDR3 sequence is CASSRQGSFTNTGELFF. The CDR3 region has the DNA TGCGCCAGCAGTAGACAGGGTAGTTTTACGAACACCGGGGAGCTGTTTTTT.

This clone has a single count. J is TRBJ2-1 and V is TRBV7-2; D call uncertain. V was clipped by 4 bases and J by 5 bases, with 15 bases between them. The germline V gene has CDR1 SGHTA and CDR2 FQGNSA. CDR3 length: 15 amino acids. CDR3 DNA: TGTGCCAGCAGCTCCGACCCACGGCGGCACAATGAGCAGTTCTTC. As protein: CASSSDPRRHNEQFF.

The chain couples TRBV4-2 to TRBJ1-1; D unclear. CDR1 and CDR2 from the germline V gene are LGHNA and YNFKEQ. This CDR3 contains 15 residues. V was shortened by 0 bases and J by 10 bases, with 18 bases between the two germline ends. The DNA for the CDR3 is TGTGCCAGCAGCCAAGATTCAGCCTATACCCTTGGAGCTTTCTTT. This codes for CASSQDSAYTLGAFF.

The chain links TRBV20-1 to TRBJ1-1; no reliable D call. The CDR3 length is 10 residues. Deletions cut 3 bases from V and 7 bases from J, with 6 bases between. From germline, CDR1 is DFQATT and CDR2 SNEGSKA (reference sequence). The CDR3 loop is CSASPIEAFF. CDR3 DNA: TGCAGTGCTAGCCCGATTGAAGCTTTCTTT.

The chain links TRBV4-1 to TRBJ2-7, with 13 bases identical to TRBD2. Per germline, CDR1 MGHRA and CDR2 YSYEKL. The CDR3 is 15 residues long. With 5 bases clipped from V and 4 bases from J, the junction kept 5 bases outside the gene matches. The CDR3 loop reads CASSDGLAGVYEQYF. The CDR3 DNA is TGCGCCAGCAGCGACGGACTAGCGGGAGTTTACGAGCAGTACTTC.

The genes are TRBV18 and TRBJ1-1, with 10 bases matching TRBD1. The V and J ends lost 5 bases and 7 bases, in that order; junction bases with no gene match: 13. The CDR3 loop spans 16 amino acids. Germline V lookup: CDR1 KGHSH, CDR2 LQKENI. The CDR3 spells CASSSLGTGVSGEAFF. CDR3 DNA sequence: TGTGCCAGCTCATCGTTAGGGACAGGGGTTTCTGGTGAAGCTTTCTTT. The whole variable domain, remainder taken from reference TRBV18 and TRBJ1-1, is NAGVMQNPRHLVRRRGQEARLRCSPMKGHSHVYWYRQLPEEGLKFMVYLQKENIIDESGMPKERFSAEFPKEGPSILRIQQVVRGDSAAYFCASSSLGTGVSGEAFFGQGTRLTVV.

The chain recombines TRBV6-6 with TRBJ1-3; possible D gene TRBD1, 6 bases. The V gene lost 7 bases and the J gene lost 3 bases, with 10 bases spanning the gap. The CDR3 loop spans 13 amino acids. Germline V gene lookup returns CDR1 MNHNY and CDR2 SVGAGI (reference sequence). CDR3 sequence reads: CASTTGRGNTIYF. DNA for the CDR3: TGTGCCAGCACGACAGGTCGTGGAAACACCATATATTTT.